This is a list of T cell receptor beta chains from one sample in a study of response to subunit inactivated influenza vaccine. Via MiXCR, TCRdb re-called the RT-PCR reads, giving one row per CDR3 protein. The data contain about 520,000 distinct CDR3 sequences, approximately 7.2% of them singletons. Here the sequenced sample was PBMCs from blood, taken around 2 years after vaccination. These receptors all stem from a man in his fifties or sixties who received an inactivated influenza vaccine. CDR3s leave out the opening cysteine and the closing phenylalanine or tryptophan. The D gene is left open where the match is weak. Part of the rows lack a size; the others show once, few, many or a class for expanded clones.

D gene	V gene	clone size	J gene	CDR3 protein
NA	TRBV6-5	few	TRBJ1-5	ASSYSGAPRSQPQH
TRBD1	TRBV7-3	NA	TRBJ2-1	ASSPTGEVRDEQF
TRBD1	TRBV6-2/TRBV6-3	many	TRBJ2-7	ASRQGAYEQY
TRBD1	TRBV5-1	many	TRBJ2-2	ASSLGQGPGELF
TRBD1	TRBV20-1	NA	TRBJ1-1	SARPGQSNTEAF
NA	TRBV20-1	NA	TRBJ1-6	SASHQGYNSPLH
NA	TRBV28	few	TRBJ2-5	ASSFTSVGETQY
NA	TRBV7-9	few	TRBJ1-4	ASSLFTPEEKLF
TRBD1	TRBV30	NA	TRBJ2-3	AWSVLSRGPDTQY
NA	TRBV7-9	NA	TRBJ2-5	ASSLYLVRQETQY
TRBD2	TRBV6-2/TRBV6-3	many	TRBJ2-2	ASSTPPTRVAGGNTGELF
NA	TRBV21-1	NA	TRBJ1-1	ASSKVTREGKSLTRVGTEAF
NA	TRBV7-9	few	TRBJ2-5	ASSPSYGQETQY
TRBD1	TRBV20-1	many	TRBJ1-1	SAPRGFSTEAF
NA	TRBV3-1	many	TRBJ1-2	ASSQAGPSGYT
NA	TRBV20-1	NA	TRBJ2-7	SARKQGRGVYEQY
NA	TRBV12-3/TRBV12-4	many	TRBJ2-2	ASKTGSGPGELF
NA	TRBV27	NA	TRBJ1-2	ASSPGRYYGYT
NA	TRBV18	many	TRBJ2-5	ASSPGTQETQY
TRBD1	TRBV2	NA	TRBJ1-5	ASRAQQGNQPQH
NA	TRBV4-2	NA	TRBJ2-7	ASSQGTAMEQY
TRBD2	TRBV20-1	many	TRBJ2-1	SAWRGTRGYNEQF
NA	TRBV20-1	many	TRBJ1-2	SAWDVGGYT
NA	TRBV29-1	many	TRBJ2-2	SVGRQTTGELF
NA	TRBV7-2	many	TRBJ2-5	ASSISVQETQY
TRBD2	TRBV4-2	few	TRBJ2-3	ASRATAGGSTDTQY
TRBD2	TRBV20-1	NA	TRBJ2-1	SAMPPSGAYNEQF
TRBD1	TRBV4-1	NA	TRBJ1-6	ASSPAQGASGSPLH
NA	TRBV20-1	few	TRBJ1-5	SARDPFYRVGNQPQH
NA	TRBV5-1	many	TRBJ2-2	ASSYRQVNTGELF
NA	TRBV5-6	few	TRBJ2-7	ASSTQGPPDEQY